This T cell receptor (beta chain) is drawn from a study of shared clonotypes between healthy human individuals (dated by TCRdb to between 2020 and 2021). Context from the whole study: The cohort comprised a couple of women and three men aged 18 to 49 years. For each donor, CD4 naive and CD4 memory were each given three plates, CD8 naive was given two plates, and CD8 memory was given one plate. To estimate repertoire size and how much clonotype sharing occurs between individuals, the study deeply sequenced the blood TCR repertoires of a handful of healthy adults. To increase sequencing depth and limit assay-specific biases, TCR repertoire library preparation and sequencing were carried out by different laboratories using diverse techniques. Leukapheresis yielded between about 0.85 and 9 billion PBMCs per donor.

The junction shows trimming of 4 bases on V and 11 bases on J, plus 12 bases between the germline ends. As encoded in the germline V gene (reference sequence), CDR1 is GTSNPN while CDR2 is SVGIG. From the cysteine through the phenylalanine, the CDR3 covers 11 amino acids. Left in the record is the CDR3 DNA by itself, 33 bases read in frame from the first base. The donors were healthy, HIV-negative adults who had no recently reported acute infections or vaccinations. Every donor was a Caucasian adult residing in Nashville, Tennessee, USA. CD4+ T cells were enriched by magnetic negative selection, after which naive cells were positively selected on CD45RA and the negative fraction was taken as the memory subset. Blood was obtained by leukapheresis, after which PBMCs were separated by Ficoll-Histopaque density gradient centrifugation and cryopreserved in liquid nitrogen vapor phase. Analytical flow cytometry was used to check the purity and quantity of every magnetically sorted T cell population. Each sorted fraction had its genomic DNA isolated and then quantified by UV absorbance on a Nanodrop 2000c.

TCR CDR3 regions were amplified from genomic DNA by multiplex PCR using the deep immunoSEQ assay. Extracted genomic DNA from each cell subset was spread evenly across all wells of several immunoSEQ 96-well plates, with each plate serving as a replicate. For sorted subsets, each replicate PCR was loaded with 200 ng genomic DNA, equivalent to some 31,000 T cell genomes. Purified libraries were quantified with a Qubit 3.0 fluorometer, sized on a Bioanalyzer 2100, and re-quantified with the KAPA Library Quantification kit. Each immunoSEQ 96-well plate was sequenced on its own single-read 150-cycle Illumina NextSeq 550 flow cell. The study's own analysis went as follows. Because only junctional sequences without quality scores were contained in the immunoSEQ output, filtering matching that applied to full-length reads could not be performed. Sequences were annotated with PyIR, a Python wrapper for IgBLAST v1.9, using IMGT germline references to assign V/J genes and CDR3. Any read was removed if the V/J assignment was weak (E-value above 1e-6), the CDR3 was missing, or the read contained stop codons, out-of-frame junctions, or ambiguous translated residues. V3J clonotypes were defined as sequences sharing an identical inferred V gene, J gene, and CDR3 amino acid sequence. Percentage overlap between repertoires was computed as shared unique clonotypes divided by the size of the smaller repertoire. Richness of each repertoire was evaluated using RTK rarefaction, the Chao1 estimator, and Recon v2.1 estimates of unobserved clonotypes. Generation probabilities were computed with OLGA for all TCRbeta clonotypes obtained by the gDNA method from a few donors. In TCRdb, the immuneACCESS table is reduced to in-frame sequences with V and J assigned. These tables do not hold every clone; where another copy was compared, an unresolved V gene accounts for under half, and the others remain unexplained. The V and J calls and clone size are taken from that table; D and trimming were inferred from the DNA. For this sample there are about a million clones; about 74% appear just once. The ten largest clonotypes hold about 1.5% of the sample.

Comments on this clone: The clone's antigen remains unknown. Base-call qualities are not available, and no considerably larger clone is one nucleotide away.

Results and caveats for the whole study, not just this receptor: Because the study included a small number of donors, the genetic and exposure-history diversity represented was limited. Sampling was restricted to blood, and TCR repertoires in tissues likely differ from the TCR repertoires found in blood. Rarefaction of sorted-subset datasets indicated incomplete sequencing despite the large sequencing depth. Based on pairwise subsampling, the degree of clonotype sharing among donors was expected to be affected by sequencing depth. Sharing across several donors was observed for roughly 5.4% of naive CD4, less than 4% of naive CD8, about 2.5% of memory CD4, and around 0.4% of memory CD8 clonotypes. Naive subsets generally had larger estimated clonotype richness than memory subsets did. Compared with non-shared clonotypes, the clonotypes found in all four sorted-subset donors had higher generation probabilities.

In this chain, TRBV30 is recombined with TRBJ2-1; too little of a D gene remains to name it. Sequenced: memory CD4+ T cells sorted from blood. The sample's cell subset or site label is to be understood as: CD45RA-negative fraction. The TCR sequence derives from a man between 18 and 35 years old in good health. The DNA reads TGTGCCTGGACATCCAGCCTTCAGCAGTTCTTC. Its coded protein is CAWTSSLQQFF.